This T cell receptor beta chain was found in a study of blood T cell repertoires in COVID-19. Study-level information: There were acute and convalescent COVID-19 samples, and they came from the United States, Italy and Spain. PBMCs, B-cell-depleted T cells, or T cells provided the cDNA or gDNA that made up the material.

Germline CDR1 and CDR2: SGHVS and FQNEAQ. V dropped 2 bases and J dropped 4 bases, with 11 bases sitting between them. The CDR3 length is 14 residues. Original data processing: By means of reference gene primer amplification, nucleated cell counts were estimated. Produced via immunoSEQ multiplex PCR; TCRdb's table is partial and in-frame only. That table furnishes V, J and clone size, whereas the DNA furnished D and trimming. Found here are about 260,000 clones, over 80% of them singletons; the top ten hold about a tenth. It was during active infection that Seattle patients were enrolled and then longitudinally followed.

The receptor's source is a woman aged 70 to 79 with COVID-19, enrolled during active disease. V usage is TRBV7-8 and J usage is TRBJ1-2; a weak D match, TRBD1 (6 bases). Sequencing was performed on peripheral blood. In DNA, the CDR3 is TGTGCCAGCAGCTTATTGGGACAAACCTATGGCTACACCTTC. It translates to CASSLLGQTYGYTF.